One sample yielded the 5 T cell receptor beta chains listed below, sequenced in a study of Tregs in tolerant kidney transplant recipients. Method: immunoSEQ multiplex PCR; TCRdb's copy keeps in-frame clones and lacks some. This table lists 25,000 to 35,000 clones. Sequences were derived from CD8+ T cells from blood, sampled before the transplant. Receptors were obtained from a human donor who received a combined kidney and bone marrow transplant.

As for this clone: The read terminates 3 residues ahead of where the CDR3 ends, so the germline J gene completes it. Other nucleotide sequences in the sample specify the same CDR3. J is TRBJ2-7 and V is TRBV30; tentative D call: TRBD1 (6 bases). The CDR3 has 13 residues. The ends were cut back, 0 bases at V and 1 base at J, with 7 bases in the middle. CDR1 and CDR2 from the germline V gene are GTSNPN and SVGIG (reference sequence). This chain's CDR3 is CAWSVGGSYEQYF. The DNA read from the CDR3 is TGTGCCTGGAGTGTAGGGGGTTCCTACGAG.

Regarding this clone: The read halts 3 residues ahead of the CDR3 end, with the missing end drawn from the germline J gene. The chain uses TRBV7-9 and TRBJ2-7, with TRBD1 identical over 8 bases. CDR1 is SEHNR and CDR2 is FQNEAQ in the germline V gene (reference sequence). CDR3 size: 13 residues. The ends lost 5 bases at V and 6 bases at J; junction bases unmatched: 6. The DNA read from the CDR3 is TGTGCCAGCAGCGTCCAGGGGGCGGGCGAG. Residues: CASSVQGAGE. Given in full, the CDR3 is CASSVQGAGEQYF.

With regard to this clone: The CDR3 end is not reached by the read, which stops 3 residues before it; the germline J gene fills it in. The chain is built from TRBV7-9 and TRBJ1-1; D is ambiguous. V was pared by 7 bases and J by 0 bases, with 12 bases between. Germline loops: CDR1 SEHNR, CDR2 FQNEAQ (reference sequence). The CDR3 has 14 residues. CDR3 DNA (partial): TGTGCCAGCACCCCGAGCGGGGTGAACACTGAA. Translation: CASTPSGVNTE. The whole CDR3 sequence is CASTPSGVNTEAFF.

With regard to this clone: Read coverage stops 3 residues before the CDR3 terminus; the germline J gene supplies the remainder. The chain links TRBV2 to TRBJ2-7; 8 bases are a match to TRBD1. This CDR3 is 16 amino acids long. V lost 1 base and J lost 4; bases outside the gene matches: 9. Germline CDR1 reads SNHLY; CDR2 reads FYNNEI. The CDR3 is CASSEGVLQGVYEQYF. The CDR3 bases that were read are TGTGCCAGCAGTGAAGGGGTTTTACAGGGGGTTTACGAG. Supplemented by reference TRBV2 and TRBJ2-7, the full variable domain reads EPEVTQTPSHQVTQMGQEVILRCVPISNHLYFYWYRQILGQKVEFLVSFYNNEISEKSEIFDDQFSVERPDGSNFTLKIRSTKLEDSAMYFCASSEGVLQGVYEQYFGPGTRLTVT.

To note about this clone: Sequencing ends 3 residues short of the CDR3 end; the germline J gene provides the rest. The chain uses TRBV19 and TRBJ2-5, with D possibly being TRBD1 (6 bases). The CDR3 runs 16 residues. Germline CDR1 is LNHDA and CDR2 is SQIVND (reference sequence). The V and J ends lost 6 bases and 2 bases respectively, with 19 bases between them. Partial CDR3 DNA: TGTGCCAGTAGGACGGTTACAGGGACGTCTCAAGAGACC. Encoded protein: CASRTVTGTSQET. The whole CDR3 protein reads CASRTVTGTSQETQYF.